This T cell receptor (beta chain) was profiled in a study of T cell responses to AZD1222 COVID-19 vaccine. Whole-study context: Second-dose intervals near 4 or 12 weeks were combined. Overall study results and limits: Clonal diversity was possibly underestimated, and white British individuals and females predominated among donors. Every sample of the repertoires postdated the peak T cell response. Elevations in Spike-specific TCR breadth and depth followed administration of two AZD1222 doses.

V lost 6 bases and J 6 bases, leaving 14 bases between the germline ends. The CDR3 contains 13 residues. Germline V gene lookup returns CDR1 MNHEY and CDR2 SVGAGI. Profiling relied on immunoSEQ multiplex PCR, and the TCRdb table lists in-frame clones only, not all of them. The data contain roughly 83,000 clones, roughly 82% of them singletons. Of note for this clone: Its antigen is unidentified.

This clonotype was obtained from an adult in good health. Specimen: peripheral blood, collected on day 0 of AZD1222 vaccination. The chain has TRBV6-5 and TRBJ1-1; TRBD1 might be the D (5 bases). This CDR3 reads CASRYKGAAEAFF. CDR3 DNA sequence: TGTGCCAGCAGATACAAAGGGGCGGCTGAAGCTTTCTTT.